Presented here are 24 T cell receptor beta chains from one specimen sequenced in a study of blood T cell repertoires in COVID-19 (TCRdb year 2020). The library was generated by the immunoSEQ multiplex PCR assay. TCRdb obtained this table from immuneACCESS and retained in-frame rearrangements with V and J assigned. These tables miss some clones; where compared with another copy, unresolved V genes account for less than half of the shortfall, and the remainder is unexplained. This sample has 150,000 to 200,000 clones in its table, and 70% to 80% of those were observed once. The ten largest clonotypes hold roughly 14% of the sample. Specimen: peripheral blood. All receptors come from a man aged 45-65 years who had recovered from COVID-19.

The chain joins TRBV18 to TRBJ1-4; a possible D gene is TRBD1 (5 bases). CDR1 and CDR2 from the germline V gene are KGHSH and LQKENI. The CDR3 sequence is 15 residues long. V dropped 3 bases and J dropped 10 bases, with 18 bases sitting between them. The CDR3 sequence is CASSPPVSGPGKLFF. The DNA of the CDR3 is TGTGCCAGCTCACCTCCTGTTTCAGGGCCCGGAAAACTGTTTTTT.

The chain has TRBV15 and TRBJ2-3, with 13 bases lining up with TRBD2. V lost 5 bases and J lost 4; bases outside the gene matches: 12. There are 18 residues in the CDR3. Germline CDR1 LNHNV, CDR2 YYDKDF (reference sequence). The CDR3 sequence is CATSQSRTSGSNSDTQYF. The DNA for the CDR3 is TGTGCCACCAGCCAAAGCCGGACTAGCGGGAGCAACTCAGATACGCAGTATTTT.

V usage is TRBV4-1 and J usage is TRBJ2-1; D perhaps matches TRBD2 (5 bases). The germline V gene has CDR1 MGHRA and CDR2 YSYEKL. CDR3 length: 14 amino acids. The V end lost 4 bases, the J end lost 5 bases, and 12 bases lay between the germline ends. This CDR3 is CASSPERSDNEQFF. The DNA of the CDR3 is TGCGCCAGCAGCCCGGAGCGGTCCGACAATGAGCAGTTCTTC.

The chain has TRBV11-1 and TRBJ1-1; D gene unclear. V gave up 5 bases and J gave up 1 base, with 11 bases separating them. The V gene's germline CDR1 is SGHAT and CDR2 FQDESV (reference sequence). This CDR3 region has 14 residues. The CDR3 sequence is CASSPIGRNTEAFF. CDR3 DNA: TGTGCCAGCAGCCCCATAGGGAGGAACACTGAAGCTTTCTTT.

This clone was counted a few times. V usage is TRBV15 and J usage is TRBJ1-5; D is unclear. Trimming pared 1 base from V and 3 bases from J, leaving 10 bases between. The CDR3 is 15 residues long. Germline V gene data show CDR1 as LNHNV and CDR2 as YYDKDF (reference sequence). CDR3 DNA: TGTGCCACCAGCAGAGGTGGGCAGAACAATCAGCCCCAGCATTTT. This encodes CATSRGGQNNQPQHF.

The chain joins TRBV6-5 to TRBJ1-1, with no clear D. The germline gives CDR1 MNHEY, CDR2 SVGAGI. V was clipped by 10 bases and J by 7 bases, with 22 bases between them. The CDR3 sequence is 14 residues long. The CDR3 is CATRGVFPAGEAFF. DNA for the CDR3: TGTGCCACTCGCGGTGTATTCCCGGCTGGTGAAGCTTTCTTT.

The genes are TRBV5-1 and TRBJ2-7, with a tentative D call TRBD1 (5 bases). V lost 4 bases, J lost 3 bases, and 11 bases lay in between. Germline V CDR1 and CDR2: SGHRS, YFSETQ. This CDR3 contains 13 residues. The CDR3: CASSLDGHYEQYF. CDR3 sequence (DNA): TGCGCCAGCAGCCTGGACGGACACTACGAGCAGTACTTC.

In this sample, this clone turned up a few times. V usage is TRBV7-9 and J usage is TRBJ1-1; D gene uncertain. The length of the CDR3 is 13 residues. V lost 1 base and J 0 bases, leaving 3 bases between the germline ends. In germline, CDR1 is SEHNR, CDR2 FQNEAQ (reference sequence). This CDR3 reads CASSLVMNTEAFF. The CDR3 nucleotides read TGTGCCAGCAGCTTAGTAATGAACACTGAAGCTTTCTTT. Full variable domain (remainder filled in from reference TRBV7-9 and TRBJ1-1): DTGVSQNPRHKITKRGQNVTFRCDPISEHNRLYWYRQTLGQGPEFLTYFQNEAQLEKSRLLSDRFSAERPKGSFSTLEIQRTEQGDSAMYLCASSLVMNTEAFFGQGTRLTVV.

This clone was seen more than once but under ten times. V and J are TRBV6-6 and TRBJ2-7; perhaps TRBD1 as D (7 bases). The CDR3 length is 16 residues. V was pared by 7 bases and J by 2 bases, with 21 bases between. CDR1 and CDR2 from the germline V gene are MNHNY and SVGAGI (reference sequence). The CDR3 bases are TGTGCCAGCACCTCGGCTGGGCAGGGGGGTACCTACGAGCAGTACTTC. Amino acid sequence: CASTSAGQGGTYEQYF.

The chain has TRBV5-1 and TRBJ2-7; D possibly corresponds to TRBD1 (6 bases). Germline assignment: CDR1 SGHRS and CDR2 YFSETQ. The CDR3 loop spans 14 amino acids. V was cut by 0 bases and J by 7 bases, with 14 bases left in between. The CDR3 loop is CASSLVSGEWEQYF. The CDR3, as DNA: TGCGCCAGCAGCTTGGTGTCAGGGGAATGGGAGCAGTACTTC.

This sequence joins TRBV5-1 and TRBJ1-5, with D possibly being TRBD1 (5 bases). The CDR3 extends over 17 amino acids. Germline CDR1 and CDR2: SGHRS and YFSETQ. V lost 3 bases to trimming and J lost 0 bases, with 16 bases between them. The CDR3, as DNA: TGCGCCAGCAGCTCCGGTTCGGGGGACTATAGCAATCAGCCCCAGCATTTT. The encoded protein is CASSSGSGDYSNQPQHF. Full variable domain (missing parts from reference TRBV5-1 and TRBJ1-5): KAGVTQTPRYLIKTRGQQVTLSCSPISGHRSVSWYQQTPGQGLQFLFEYFSETQRNKGNFPGRFSGRQFSNSRSEMNVSTLELGDSALYLCASSSGSGDYSNQPQHFGDGTRLSIL.

The V call is TRBV5-4, the J call TRBJ2-3, with 11 bases lining up with TRBD1. J lost 2 bases, V lost 5 bases, and 7 bases had no gene match. Germline lookup yields CDR1 SGHNT and CDR2 YYREEE (reference sequence). The CDR3 is 16 amino acids. Here the CDR3 DNA reads TGTGCCAGCAGACCCGGACAGGGGGCGCTCACAGATACGCAGTATTTT. Translated, it gives CASRPGQGALTDTQYF.

The chain recombines TRBV29-1 with TRBJ1-1; a possible D gene is TRBD1 (5 bases). CDR1 SQVTM and CDR2 ANQGSEA come from the germline V gene. There are 14 residues in the CDR3. Trimming stripped 3 bases from V and 5 bases from J, with 16 bases between. The CDR3 loop is CSVDPHGGRTEAFF. Here the CDR3 DNA reads TGCAGCGTTGACCCTCATGGGGGGAGAACTGAAGCTTTCTTT.

The chain couples TRBV11-1 to TRBJ2-3, with D perhaps TRBD2 (7 bases). This CDR3 region has 13 residues. Germline-derived CDR1 and CDR2 are SGHAT and FQDESV (reference sequence). The V end was cut by 0 bases, the J end by 10 bases, with 11 bases between. CDR3 amino acids: CASSLAGGAAQYF. Written as DNA, the CDR3 is TGTGCCAGCAGCTTAGCGGGGGGGGCCGCGCAGTATTTT. The full variable domain, its missing parts supplied by reference TRBV11-1 and TRBJ2-3, is EAEVAQSPRYKITEKSQAVAFWCDPISGHATLYWYRQILGQGPELLVQFQDESVVDDSQLPKDRFSAERLKGVDSTLKIQPAELGDSAMYLCASSLAGGAAQYFGPGTRLTVL.

V and J are TRBV30 and TRBJ1-1; D not resolved. The germline gives CDR1 GTSNPN, CDR2 SVGIG (reference sequence). Trimming removed 0 bases at V and 3 bases at J, with 8 bases between. The CDR3 consists of 13 residues. The CDR3 nucleotides are TGTGCCTGGAGTGTACAAGTGGACACTGAAGCTTTCTTT. It specifies CAWSVQVDTEAFF.

This chain connects TRBV11-3 to TRBJ2-5; possibly TRBD1 for D (8 bases). The CDR3 is 17 amino acids. Trimming pared 5 bases from V and 5 bases from J, leaving 24 bases between. Germline V gives CDR1 SGHNT, CDR2 YENEEA. The CDR3 is CASSPGNRGGWSETQYF. The DNA of the CDR3 is TGTGCCAGCAGCCCGGGAAACAGGGGGGGTTGGTCGGAGACCCAGTACTTC.

This sequence joins TRBV6-1 and TRBJ2-3; TRBD1 matches at 12 bases. The CDR3 has 16 residues. Germline lookup yields CDR1 MNHNS and CDR2 SASEGT. Losses at the gene ends were 4 bases for V and 5 bases for J; bases not matched to a gene: 7. CDR3 residues: CASSGPGQGALDTQYF. The CDR3 region has the DNA TGTGCCAGCAGTGGACCGGGACAGGGGGCATTAGATACGCAGTATTTT.

The V gene is TRBV7-3, the J gene TRBJ2-1; D remains unclear. The CDR3 is 15 amino acids. Germline V gene data show CDR1 as SGHTA and CDR2 as FQGTGA. Between the trimmed V and J ends, which lost 0 bases and 10 bases, there was a span of 16 bases. The CDR3 reads CASSLTARGEMEQFF. CDR3 sequence (DNA): TGTGCCAGCAGCTTAACAGCACGCGGAGAGATGGAGCAGTTCTTC.

The V call is TRBV29-1, the J call TRBJ2-7; the D gene is possibly TRBD1 (6 bases). Per the germline V gene, CDR1 is SQVTM and CDR2 is ANQGSEA. The CDR3 totals 11 residues. Trimming stripped 7 bases from V and 9 bases from J, with 16 bases between. Here the CDR3 DNA reads TGCAGCGCCGAAAGCAGGGGCTGGCAGTACTTC. Protein product: CSAESRGWQYF.

The chain's CDR3 is CASSPTGLLGKLFF. For the CDR3, the DNA is TGTGCCAGCAGTCCCACAGGGCTCCTTGGAAAACTGTTTTTT. The J gene is TRBJ1-4, the V gene TRBV27, with a tentative D call TRBD1 (6 bases). Deletions cut 5 bases from V and 10 bases from J, with 17 bases between. Germline CDR1 and CDR2: MNHEY and SMNVEV (reference sequence). The CDR3 spans 14 residues.

This rearrangement joins TRBV19 to TRBJ2-7, with a possible D match to TRBD2 (5 bases). This CDR3 is built from 15 residues. Germline CDR1 and CDR2: LNHDA and SQIVND (reference sequence). V lost 6 bases and J lost 2, with 17 bases in between. The CDR3 here is CASRPTSQRTYEQYF. As DNA, the CDR3 is TGTGCCAGTAGGCCGACTTCCCAGCGGACCTACGAGCAGTACTTC.

The chain combines TRBV19 with TRBJ1-5; perhaps TRBD1 as D (6 bases). CDR3 length equals 17 residues. CDR1 LNHDA and CDR2 SQIVND come from the germline V gene (reference sequence). V was clipped by 3 bases and J by 2 bases, with 17 bases between them. CDR3 DNA: TGTGCCAGTAGTATCGGGACACCCTCCGGGCGCAATCAGCCCCAGCATTTT. This codes for CASSIGTPSGRNQPQHF.

This clone showed up just a few times. This chain links TRBV19 with TRBJ2-3; no clear D. V dropped 2 bases and J dropped 6 bases, with 6 bases sitting between them. Germline-derived CDR1 and CDR2 are LNHDA and SQIVND (reference sequence). The CDR3 spans 12 residues. The CDR3 reads CASSISGDTQYF. The CDR3 nucleotides are TGTGCCAGTAGTATATCTGGCGATACGCAGTATTTT.

The rearrangement links TRBV30 to TRBJ1-6, with a possible D match to TRBD1 (6 bases). The V gene's germline CDR1 is GTSNPN and CDR2 SVGIG (reference sequence). The CDR3 sequence is 15 residues long. Trimming pared 3 bases from V and 4 bases from J, leaving 13 bases between. CDR3 nucleotides: TGTGCCTGGAGCGGGTGGGGGCAGTATAATTCACCCCTCCACTTT. Translation: CAWSGWGQYNSPLHF.